The 21 T cell receptor beta chains below come from one sample, sequenced in a study of shared clonotypes between healthy human individuals. Measured with immunoSEQ multiplex PCR; TCRdb has only the in-frame clones, and not every one. The table lists about 2,200,000 clones, just over 90% of them singletons, with 1.5% to 2% in the top ten. CD45RO-negative, CCR7-positively selected cells formed the naive CD8 fraction, excluding terminally differentiated effector memory CD45RA+ cells. Sequencing input: naive CD8+ T cells from PBMCs. The receptors come from a man between 18 and 35 years old in good health. Some clones in this sample may be carry-over from other donors' samples.

The V call is TRBV13, the J call TRBJ2-2; D remains unclear. There are 13 residues in the CDR3. Trimming removed 4 bases from V and 5 bases from J, with 8 bases in between. The germline V gene has CDR1 PRHDT and CDR2 FYEKMQ (reference sequence). The CDR3 nucleotides are TGTGCCAGCAGCTCGGATCGTACCGGGGAGCTGTTTTTT. Its translation: CASSSDRTGELFF.

The CDR3 reads CAISDGFSYEQYF. The CDR3 nucleotides read TGTGCCATCAGTGATGGATTCTCCTACGAGCAGTACTTC. This chain links TRBV10-3 with TRBJ2-7; D call uncertain. From germline, CDR1 is ENHRY and CDR2 SYGVKD. Trimming took off 3 bases at V and 0 bases at J, with 6 bases between the two ends. This CDR3 is 13 amino acids long.

V and J are TRBV19 and TRBJ2-5; weak D call: TRBD1 (6 bases). The CDR3 loop spans 13 amino acids. Deletions cut 6 bases from V and 1 base from J, with 9 bases between. The germline gives CDR1 LNHDA, CDR2 SQIVND (reference sequence). The CDR3 here is CASRSDSQETQYF. The DNA for the CDR3 is TGTGCCAGTAGATCGGACAGCCAAGAGACCCAGTACTTC.

J is TRBJ2-1 and V is TRBV7-7; 8 bases agree with TRBD1. V trimming: 1 base; J trimming: 6 bases; junction bases outside the gene matches: 2. Germline loops: CDR1 SSHAT, CDR2 FNYEAQ (reference sequence). This CDR3 is built from 14 residues. As DNA, the CDR3 is TGTGCCAGCAGCTTAGGGACAGGGAGCAATGAGCAGTTCTTC. Residues: CASSLGTGSNEQFF.

This chain connects TRBV5-1 to TRBJ2-7; 7 bases match TRBD1. The CDR3 spans 15 residues. CDR1 and CDR2 from the germline V gene are SGHRS and YFSETQ. With 1 base clipped from V and 7 bases from J, the junction kept 11 bases outside the gene matches. The CDR3 loop reads CASSLNRDRPQEQYF. The DNA of the CDR3 is TGCGCCAGCAGCTTGAATAGGGACAGACCCCAGGAGCAGTACTTC.

The chain links TRBV19 to TRBJ1-1, with no clear D. With 4 bases removed from V and 4 bases from J, the gap between germline ends came to 13 bases. The CDR3 covers 14 residues. Germline V gives CDR1 LNHDA, CDR2 SQIVND (reference sequence). CDR3 nucleotides: TGTGCCAGTAGTACCGAGTATCTGGCCACTGAAGCTTTCTTT. The encoded protein is CASSTEYLATEAFF.

The rearrangement joins TRBV5-1 to TRBJ2-4; TRBD2 aligns across 7 bases. This CDR3 contains 21 residues. V lost 3 bases to trimming and J lost 1 base; unmatched junction nucleotides: 22. CDR1 is SGHRS, CDR2 YFSETQ, per germline. The CDR3, as DNA: TGCGCCAGCAGCTGGAAGGGTCGTGGGAGGGACGTGGATGTGGCCAAAAACATTCAGTACTTC. Protein product: CASSWKGRGRDVDVAKNIQYF.

This chain links TRBV4-3 with TRBJ2-2; D gene uncertain. This CDR3 has 16 amino acids. The V gene lost 1 base and the J gene lost 9 bases, with 18 bases spanning the gap. Germline values: CDR1 LGHNA, CDR2 YSLEER. This CDR3 is CASSQGLSVVSRELFF. The CDR3 DNA reads TGCGCCAGCAGCCAAGGGCTCAGTGTGGTTAGCCGGGAGCTGTTTTTT.

The rearrangement joins TRBV13 to TRBJ2-1, with D perhaps TRBD2 (6 bases). Trimming took off 5 bases at V and 5 bases at J, with 13 bases between the two ends. The CDR3 has 14 amino acids. Germline V gene lookup returns CDR1 PRHDT and CDR2 FYEKMQ (reference sequence). DNA of the CDR3: TGTGCCAGCAGCCCAGGCGGGACGCACAATGAGCAGTTCTTC. Protein sequence: CASSPGGTHNEQFF.

The chain carries TRBV4-3 and TRBJ1-2, with D uncertain. V lost 0 bases and J lost 2, with 10 bases in between. The CDR3 covers 15 residues. Germline CDR1 and CDR2: LGHNA and YSLEER. CDR3 DNA sequence: TGCGCCAGCAGCCAAGATTTCCCAGAGAACTATGGCTACACCTTC. Translating gives CASSQDFPENYGYTF.

V and J are TRBV9 and TRBJ1-2; 7 bases are shared with TRBD1. CDR1 and CDR2 (germline): SGDLS, YYNGEE. V trimming: 0 bases; J trimming: 6 bases; junction bases outside the gene matches: 11. The CDR3 consists of 16 residues. In nucleotides, the CDR3 is TGTGCCAGCAGCGTAGCTCAGACAGGGCGAAACGATGGCTACACCTTC. Its protein is CASSVAQTGRNDGYTF.

V usage is TRBV7-8 and J usage is TRBJ1-1, with D unresolved. This CDR3 has 15 residues. The germline V gene has CDR1 SGHVS and CDR2 FQNEAQ. The V end was cut by 5 bases, the J end by 7 bases, with 20 bases between. The CDR3 protein is CASSPLAYPGIEAFF. CDR3 DNA sequence: TGTGCCAGCAGCCCGCTCGCCTACCCCGGCATTGAAGCTTTCTTT.

The V gene is TRBV4-1, the J gene TRBJ2-3, with 11 bases identical to TRBD2. CDR1 and CDR2 (germline): MGHRA, YSYEKL. This CDR3 comprises 16 residues. Losses at the gene ends were 2 bases for V and 7 bases for J; bases not matched to a gene: 8. CDR3 sequence: CASSQPLAGGPNTQYF. CDR3 bases: TGCGCCAGCAGCCAACCTCTAGCGGGAGGCCCCAATACGCAGTATTTT.

The sample holds one count of this clone. The V and J genes are TRBV2 and TRBJ2-7, with TRBD1 matching over 7 bases. V shed 4 bases and J 2 bases; nucleotides not matched to a gene: 5. CDR3 length equals 14 residues. Looked up from germline, CDR1 is SNHLY and CDR2 is FYNNEI. The CDR3 nucleotides are TGTGCCAGCAGTGCTAGGGACAGCACCTACGAGCAGTACTTC. This encodes CASSARDSTYEQYF. Supplemented by reference TRBV2 and TRBJ2-7, the full variable domain reads EPEVTQTPSHQVTQMGQEVILRCVPISNHLYFYWYRQILGQKVEFLVSFYNNEISEKSEIFDDQFSVERPDGSNFTLKIRSTKLEDSAMYFCASSARDSTYEQYFGPGTRLTVT.

About this clone: Different DNA sequences within this sample yield the same CDR3. The chain has TRBV19 and TRBJ2-7; D is unresolved. Deletions cut 6 bases from V and 0 bases from J, with 12 bases between. The length of the CDR3 is 14 residues. The V gene's germline CDR1 is LNHDA and CDR2 SQIVND (reference sequence). For the CDR3, the DNA is TGTGCCAGTAGCCCATCTATAAGCTCCTACGAGCAGTACTTC. It translates to CASSPSISSYEQYF.

The chain uses TRBV9 and TRBJ2-7, with 7 bases matching TRBD2. The trim removed 4 bases at V and 0 bases at J, leaving 7 bases unmatched. The germline V gene has CDR1 SGDLS and CDR2 YYNGEE. This CDR3 has 15 amino acids. DNA for the CDR3: TGTGCCAGCAGCCCCGGGGGGAAAAGCTCCTACGAGCAGTACTTC. Encoded protein: CASSPGGKSSYEQYF. The variable domain in full, completed from reference TRBV9 and TRBJ2-7, reads DSGVTQTPKHLITATGQRVTLRCSPRSGDLSVYWYQQSLDQGLQFLIQYYNGEERAKGNILERFSAQQFPDLHSELNLSSLELGDSALYFCASSPGGKSSYEQYFGPGTRLTVT.

The J gene is TRBJ2-1, the V gene TRBV27, with D perhaps TRBD1 or TRBD2 (6 bases each). The germline CDR1 and CDR2 sequences are MNHEY and SMNVEV (reference sequence). The CDR3 spans 13 residues. V shed 8 bases and J shed 3 bases, with 11 bases lying between them. The CDR3 reads CASQGTVYNEQFF. Written as DNA, the CDR3 is TGTGCCAGCCAGGGGACTGTCTACAATGAGCAGTTCTTC.

The gene calls are TRBV10-1 and TRBJ2-1; D unresolved. Germline V lookup: CDR1 WNHNN, CDR2 SYGVQD (reference sequence). This CDR3 has 9 amino acids. The V and J ends lost 8 bases and 10 bases respectively, with 6 bases between them. The CDR3 nucleotides read TGCGCCAGCGGGCGGGAGCAGTTCTTC. Translation gives CASGREQFF.

This chain links TRBV28 with TRBJ1-2; D not resolved. The CDR3 is 15 residues long. V lost 3 bases to trimming and J lost 4 bases, with 15 bases between them. From germline, CDR1 is MDHEN and CDR2 SYDVKM. CDR3 in amino acids: CASSFTVAGPYGYTF. In DNA, the CDR3 is TGTGCCAGCAGTTTTACCGTGGCAGGACCCTATGGCTACACCTTC.

This sequence joins TRBV5-6 and TRBJ2-2; D is possibly TRBD2 (5 bases). Per germline, CDR1 SGHDT and CDR2 YYEEEE. This CDR3 region has 17 residues. The V end was cut by 2 bases, the J end by 1 base, with 15 bases between. As DNA, the CDR3 is TGTGCCAGCAGCTTCCGTTTCGGGGATTTGAACACCGGGGAGCTGTTTTTT. It yields the protein CASSFRFGDLNTGELFF.

The J gene is TRBJ2-3, the V gene TRBV10-3, with 7 bases that match TRBD1. V lost 2 bases, J lost 4 bases, and 6 bases stayed unmatched. The CDR3 runs 15 residues. Germline V gives CDR1 ENHRY, CDR2 SYGVKD. Here the CDR3 DNA reads TGTGCCATCAGTGAGGACAGGGAATGGTCAGATACGCAGTATTTT. Translation gives CAISEDREWSDTQYF.